The rows below give T cell receptor beta chains drawn from one sample of a study of CD8+CD57+ T cells in acquired aplastic anemia. TCRdb passed the reads through MiXCR, listing each CDR3 protein once. Seen here are about 81,000 distinct CDR3 sequences, roughly half observed once, and the top ten hold about 68%. Sequencing input: sorted CD4+, CD8+, or CD8+CD57+ T cells (not recorded which) from PBMCs. These receptors were taken from a human donor in good health, serving as a control. The CDR3 runs from the conserved cysteine through the conserved F or W. The D gene is left open where the match is weak. The listing skips clone size in some rows; elsewhere it reads once, few, many or a size class.

j_call | d_call | clone_size | v_call | cdr3_nt | cdr3_aa
TRBJ1-4 | TRBD1 | - | TRBV19 | TGTGCCAGTATCCCGAGGACAGGGACGGATGAAAAACTGTTTTTT | CASIPRTGTDEKLFF
TRBJ1-1 | - | few | TRBV6-1 | TGTGCCAGCAGTGAAGGTGGGGACATCGGTGAAGCTTTCTTT | CASSEGGDIGEAFF
TRBJ1-2 | - | - | TRBV25-1 | TGTGCCAGCAGTGAATTTAACAAAGACATCTATGGCTACACCTTC | CASSEFNKDIYGYTF
TRBJ2-5 | - | - | TRBV20-1 | TGCAGTGCCTCTCGGACGTCTAAAGAGACCCAGTACTTC | CSASRTSKETQYF
TRBJ2-5 | - | many | TRBV15 | TGTGCCACCAGCAGAGTGTGGAGGCTTCGGGAGACCCAGTACTTC | CATSRVWRLRETQYF
TRBJ2-7 | - | few | TRBV11-2 | TGTGCCAGCAGCTTTAGCTCCTCAGGGAATACCTACGAGCAGTACTTC | CASSFSSSGNTYEQYF
TRBJ1-3 | TRBD1 | many | TRBV7-8 | TGTGCCAGCAGCCCAGGGGGCGCGCATGGAAACACCATATATTTT | CASSPGGAHGNTIYF
TRBJ2-5 | TRBD2 | - | TRBV2 | TGTGCCAGCAGATACACTCTAGCGGACCAAGAGACCCAGTACTTC | CASRYTLADQETQYF
TRBJ2-1 | TRBD2 | - | TRBV12-3/TRBV12-4 | TGTGCCAGCAGCGCCGGACTAGCGGGAGAGCAGTTCTTC | CASSAGLAGEQFF
TRBJ1-1 | - | - | TRBV9 | TGTGCCAGCAGCGCGGTAACCCGGGCCCTACGGGGCACTGAAGCTTTCTTT | CASSAVTRALRGTEAFF
TRBJ2-3 | - | many | TRBV2 | TGTGCCAGCGAAGGGCGGGAACGGGAAGATACGCAGTATTTT | CASEGREREDTQYF
TRBJ1-6 | - | many | TRBV10-2 | TGCGCCAGCAGTGAGGCTGTTCGAAGGGAACCCCTCCACTTT | CASSEAVRREPLHF
TRBJ2-3 | TRBD2 | - | TRBV25-1 | TGTGCCAGCAGTGCCCTAGCTAGCGGGGGGTTTGGAGATACGCAGTATTTT | CASSALASGGFGDTQYF
TRBJ2-3 | TRBD2 | many | TRBV25-1 | TGTGCCAGCAGCGCCCACCCGGGACTAGCATCAGATACGCAGTATTTT | CASSAHPGLASDTQYF
TRBJ2-5 | - | - | TRBV29-1 | TGCAGCGTTGAAGGAGGGACGGAGAAGGGAGAGGCCCTGTACTTC | CSVEGGTEKGEALYF
TRBJ1-1 | - | - | TRBV9 | TGTGCCAGCAGCGTAGTTAGGTCGTACACTGAAGCTTTCTTT | CASSVVRSYTEAFF
TRBJ2-7 | - | many | TRBV9 | TGTGCCAGCAGCGTAGGCGTGGGACTCTCCTACGAGCAGTACTTC | CASSVGVGLSYEQYF
TRBJ2-7 | TRBD2 | many | TRBV29-1 | TGCAGCGTTGGGACTAGCTCCTACGAGCAGTACTTC | CSVGTSSYEQYF
TRBJ1-5 | - | many | TRBV7-9 | TGTGCCAGCAGCTTCGGCCACAATCAGCCCCAGCATTTT | CASSFGHNQPQHF
TRBJ1-2 | - | - | TRBV7-4 | TGTGCCAGCAGCACAAGTCGAACCGGCGGCTACACCTTC | CASSTSRTGGYTF
TRBJ2-7 | TRBD1 | - | TRBV20-1 | TGCAGTGCTGGCCCCAGGACAGGGGGCGGCGAGCAGTACTTC | CSAGPRTGGGEQYF
TRBJ1-3 | - | few | TRBV12-3/TRBV12-4 | TGTGCCAGCACAAACACTCTCTCTGGAAACACCATATATTTT | CASTNTLSGNTIYF
TRBJ1-5 | - | many | TRBV24-1 | TGTGCCACCAGTGAGGGTTTAGGGCAGCCCCAGCATTTT | CATSEGLGQPQHF